This entry describes one TCR beta chain. Trimming removed 7 bases from V and 4 bases from J, with 17 bases in between. This CDR3 contains 15 residues. The germline V gene has CDR1 MNHEY and CDR2 SMNVEV (reference sequence). Per the original methods: Reference gene primers were amplified, and this amplification served to estimate nucleated cell counts. Produced via immunoSEQ multiplex PCR; TCRdb's table is partial and in-frame only. The D gene and trimming were derived from the DNA, and the V and J assignments and clone size from that table. The data hold roughly 180,000 clones, with roughly 80% observed a single time. The study recruited people aged about 18 to 95 years across 24 US areas. Cohort allocation depended upon clinical history that participants reported. This sample stems from a study of blood T cell repertoires in COVID-19. Study at large: PBMCs, B-cell-depleted T cells, or T cells provided the cDNA or gDNA that made up the material.

The source material was PBMCs or T cells enriched from blood (not recorded which). The source of this sequence is a man in his fifties or sixties who had been exposed to COVID-19. The chain employs TRBV27 and TRBJ1-5; D may be TRBD1 (5 bases). CDR3 residues: CASTPRARANQPQHF. The CDR3 DNA follows: TGTGCCAGCACACCCAGGGCCAGGGCGAATCAGCCCCAGCATTTT.